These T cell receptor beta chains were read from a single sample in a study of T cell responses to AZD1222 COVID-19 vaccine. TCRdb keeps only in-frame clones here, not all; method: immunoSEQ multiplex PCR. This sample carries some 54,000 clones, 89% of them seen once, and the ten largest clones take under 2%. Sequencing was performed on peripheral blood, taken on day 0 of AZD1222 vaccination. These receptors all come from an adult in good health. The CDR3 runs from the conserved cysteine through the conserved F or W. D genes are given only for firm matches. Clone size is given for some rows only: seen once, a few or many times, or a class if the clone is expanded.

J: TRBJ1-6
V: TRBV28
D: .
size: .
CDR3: CASSPRSVRTAPLHF
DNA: TGTGCCAGCAGTCCCCGGAGCGTCCGGACAGCTCCTCTCCACTTT

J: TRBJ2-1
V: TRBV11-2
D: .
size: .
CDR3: CASSLGLGSYNEQFF
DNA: TGTGCCAGCAGCTTAGGACTGGGATCCTACAATGAGCAGTTCTTC

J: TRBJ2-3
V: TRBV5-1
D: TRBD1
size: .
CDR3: CASSLTGVTDTQYF
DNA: TGCGCCAGCAGCTTGACAGGGGTAACAGATACGCAGTATTTT

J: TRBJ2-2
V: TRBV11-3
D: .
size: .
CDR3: CASSASRAGELFF
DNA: TGTGCCAGCAGCGCAAGCCGGGCCGGGGAGCTGTTTTTT

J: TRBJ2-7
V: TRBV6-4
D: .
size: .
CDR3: CASPQPGAWDEQYF
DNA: TGTGCCAGCCCCCAGCCAGGGGCCTGGGACGAGCAGTACTTC

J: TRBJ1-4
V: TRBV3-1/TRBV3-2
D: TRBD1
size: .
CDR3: CASSQGWTGNEKLFF
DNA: TGTGCCAGCAGCCAAGGGTGGACAGGGAATGAAAAACTGTTTTTT

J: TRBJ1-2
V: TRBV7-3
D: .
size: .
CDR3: CASSLTPSGLNGYTF
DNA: TGTGCCAGCAGCTTAACCCCGTCAGGGTTGAATGGCTACACCTTC

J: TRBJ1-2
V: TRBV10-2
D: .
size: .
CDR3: CASTQPGTQTYAF
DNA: TGCGCCAGCACCCAACCCGGGACCCAGACGTATGCCTTC

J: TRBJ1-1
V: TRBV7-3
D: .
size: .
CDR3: CASSLQLNTEAFF
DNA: TGTGCCAGCAGCTTACAACTGAACACTGAAGCTTTCTTT

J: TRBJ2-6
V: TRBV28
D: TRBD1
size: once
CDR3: CASSLFYRGTGANVLTF
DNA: TGTGCCAGCAGTTTATTTTACAGGGGAACCGGGGCCAACGTCCTGACTTTC

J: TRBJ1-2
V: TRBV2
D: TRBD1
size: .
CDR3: CASSGQDEYGYTF
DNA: TGTGCCAGCAGCGGACAGGATGAGTATGGCTACACCTTC

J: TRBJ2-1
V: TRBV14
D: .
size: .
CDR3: CASSQDSGQWGEQFF
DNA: TGTGCCAGCAGCCAAGACTCCGGGCAGTGGGGTGAGCAGTTCTTC

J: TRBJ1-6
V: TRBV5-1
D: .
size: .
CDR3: CASSMDSNSPLHF
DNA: TGCGCCAGCAGCATGGACAGCAATTCACCCCTCCACTTT

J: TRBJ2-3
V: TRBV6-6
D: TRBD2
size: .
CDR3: CASSAQISGRTDTQYF
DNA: TGTGCCAGCAGTGCCCAGATTAGCGGGAGAACAGATACGCAGTATTTT

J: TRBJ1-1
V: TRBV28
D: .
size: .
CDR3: CASSSGQNTEAFF
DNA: TGTGCCAGCAGCTCTGGACAGAACACTGAAGCTTTCTTT

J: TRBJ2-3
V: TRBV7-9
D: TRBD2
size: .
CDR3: CASSLGLAASTDTQYF
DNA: TGTGCCAGCAGCTTGGGACTAGCGGCTAGCACAGATACGCAGTATTTT

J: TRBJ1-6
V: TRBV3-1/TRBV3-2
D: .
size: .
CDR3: CASSLSQGTAGYNSPLHF
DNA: TGTGCCAGCAGCCTGAGTCAGGGAACTGCGGGATATAATTCACCCCTCCACTTT

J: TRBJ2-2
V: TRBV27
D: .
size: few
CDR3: CASSRLTGELFF
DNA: TGTGCCAGCAGCCGGTTAACCGGGGAGCTGTTTTTT

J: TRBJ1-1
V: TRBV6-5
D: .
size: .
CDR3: CASRRGGDTEAFF
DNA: TGTGCCAGCCGCCGCGGGGGAGACACTGAAGCTTTCTTT

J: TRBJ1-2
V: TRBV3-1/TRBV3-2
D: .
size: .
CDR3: CASSHKGRVTYGYTF
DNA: TGTGCCAGCAGCCATAAGGGGCGCGTGACCTATGGCTACACCTTC

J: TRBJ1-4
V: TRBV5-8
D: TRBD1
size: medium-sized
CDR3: CASSFGTGSEKLFF
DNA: TGTGCCAGCAGCTTCGGGACAGGGAGTGAAAAACTGTTTTTT

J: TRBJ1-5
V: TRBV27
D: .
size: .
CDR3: CASSFRGAQPQHF
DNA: TGTGCCAGCAGTTTCCGCGGCGCGCAGCCCCAGCATTTT

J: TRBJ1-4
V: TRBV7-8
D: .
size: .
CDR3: CASSTTGYPEKLFF
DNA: TGTGCCAGCAGCACAACAGGGTACCCTGAAAAACTGTTTTTT

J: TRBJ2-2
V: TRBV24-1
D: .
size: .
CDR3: CATSDPMTGSTGELFF
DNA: TGTGCCACCAGTGACCCCATGACAGGCTCCACCGGGGAGCTGTTTTTT

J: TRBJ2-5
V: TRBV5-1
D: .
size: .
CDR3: CASSLGRVDETQYF
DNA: TGCGCCAGCAGCTTAGGCAGGGTTGATGAGACCCAGTACTTC

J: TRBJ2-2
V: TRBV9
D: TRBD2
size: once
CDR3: CASSGSSGRGTGELFF
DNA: TGTGCCAGCAGCGGATCCAGCGGGAGAGGGACCGGGGAGCTGTTTTTT

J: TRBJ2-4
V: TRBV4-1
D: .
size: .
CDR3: CASSQDRGVRGKNIQYF
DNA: TGCGCCAGCAGCCAAGATAGAGGGGTTCGAGGGAAAAACATTCAGTACTTC

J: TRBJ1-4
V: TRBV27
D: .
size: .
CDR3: CASSLPLTGEKLFF
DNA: TGTGCCAGCAGCTTACCACTCACGGGGGAAAAACTGTTTTTT

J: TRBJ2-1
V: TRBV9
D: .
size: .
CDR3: CASSVARGGTYNEQFF
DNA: TGTGCCAGCAGCGTAGCTAGAGGCGGCACCTACAATGAGCAGTTCTTC

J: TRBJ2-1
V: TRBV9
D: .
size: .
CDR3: CASSAGQPRSGGRSTYNEQFF
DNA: TGTGCCAGCAGCGCGGGACAGCCACGTTCGGGCGGGAGGAGTACCTACAATGAGCAGTTCTTC

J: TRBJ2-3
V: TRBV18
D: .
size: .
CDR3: CASSQYGGLISTDTQYF
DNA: TGTGCCAGCTCCCAGTATGGGGGGCTTATCAGCACAGATACGCAGTATTTT

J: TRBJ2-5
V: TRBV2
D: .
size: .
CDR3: CASTQLGQSQETQYF
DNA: TGTGCCAGCACCCAATTAGGACAGTCACAAGAGACCCAGTACTTC

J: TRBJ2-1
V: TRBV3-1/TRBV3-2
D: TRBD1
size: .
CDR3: CASSQETGGVGRNEQFF
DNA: TGTGCCAGCAGCCAAGAGACAGGGGGCGTAGGTAGAAATGAGCAGTTCTTC

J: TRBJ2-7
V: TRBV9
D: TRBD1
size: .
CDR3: CASSVGGTGVPYEQYF
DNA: TGTGCCAGCAGCGTAGGGGGGACAGGGGTTCCCTACGAGCAGTACTTC

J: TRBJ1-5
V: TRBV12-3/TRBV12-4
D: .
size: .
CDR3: CASRSGHNQPQHF
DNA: TGTGCCAGCAGGTCGGGGCACAATCAGCCCCAGCATTTT

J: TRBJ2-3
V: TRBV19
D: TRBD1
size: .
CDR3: CASSPTDRVSTDTQYF
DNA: TGTGCCAGTAGTCCGACGGACAGGGTGAGCACAGATACGCAGTATTTT

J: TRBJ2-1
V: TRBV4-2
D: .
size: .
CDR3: CASRLLYNEQFF
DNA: TGTGCCAGCAGACTCCTGTACAATGAGCAGTTCTTC

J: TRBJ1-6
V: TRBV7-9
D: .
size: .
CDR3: CASSLGGGTPLHF
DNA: TGTGCCAGCAGCCTGGGGGGTGGGACACCCCTCCACTTT

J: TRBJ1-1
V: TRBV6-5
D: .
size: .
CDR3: CASISTEAFF
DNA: TGTGCCAGCATTAGCACTGAAGCTTTCTTT

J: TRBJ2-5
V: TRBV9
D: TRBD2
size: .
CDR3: CASSPGTSGTQETQYF
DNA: TGTGCCAGCAGCCCTGGGACTAGCGGGACGCAAGAGACCCAGTACTTC

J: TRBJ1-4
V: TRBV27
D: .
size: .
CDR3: CASSRGSGATNEKLFF
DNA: TGTGCCAGCAGTCGGGGATCAGGAGCAACTAATGAAAAACTGTTTTTT

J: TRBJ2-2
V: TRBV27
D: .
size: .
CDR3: CASQGYTGELFF
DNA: TGTGCCAGCCAGGGTTACACCGGGGAGCTGTTTTTT

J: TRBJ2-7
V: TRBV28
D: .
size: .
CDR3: CASSFTQELPYEQYF
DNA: TGTGCCAGCAGTTTTACACAGGAACTCCCCTACGAGCAGTACTTC

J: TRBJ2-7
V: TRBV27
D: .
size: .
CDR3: CASSLAVSSYEQYF
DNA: TGTGCCAGCAGTTTAGCCGTTAGCTCCTACGAGCAGTACTTC

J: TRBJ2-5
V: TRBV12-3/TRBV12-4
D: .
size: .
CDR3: CASSLGARETQYF
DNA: TGTGCCAGCAGTTTGGGGGCCAGGGAGACCCAGTACTTC

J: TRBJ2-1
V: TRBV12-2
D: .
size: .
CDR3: CASRLNRPNYNEQFF
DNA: TGTGCAAGTCGCTTAAATCGGCCCAACTACAATGAGCAGTTCTTC

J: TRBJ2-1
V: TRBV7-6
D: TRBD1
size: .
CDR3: CASSLRTGDSSYNEQFF
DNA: TGTGCCAGCAGCTTACGGACAGGGGATTCCTCCTACAATGAGCAGTTCTTC

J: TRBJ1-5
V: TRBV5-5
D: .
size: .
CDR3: CASSQQVGNQPQHF
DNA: TGTGCCAGCAGCCAACAGGTCGGCAATCAGCCCCAGCATTTT

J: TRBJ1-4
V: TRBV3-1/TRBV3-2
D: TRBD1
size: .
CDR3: CASSQRTGGKEKLFF
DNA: TGTGCCAGCAGCCAACGGACAGGGGGAAAAGAAAAACTGTTTTTT

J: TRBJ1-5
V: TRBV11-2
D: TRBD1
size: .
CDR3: CASSPGGWDQPQHF
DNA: TGTGCCAGCAGCCCAGGGGGGTGGGATCAGCCCCAGCATTTT

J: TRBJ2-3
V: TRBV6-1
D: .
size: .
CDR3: CASSEAETIAHTQYF
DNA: TGTGCCAGCAGTGAAGCGGAGACTATCGCACATACGCAGTATTTT

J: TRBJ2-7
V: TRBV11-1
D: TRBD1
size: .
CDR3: CASSPQGATSYEQYF
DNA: TGTGCCAGCAGCCCACAGGGGGCCACCTCCTACGAGCAGTACTTC

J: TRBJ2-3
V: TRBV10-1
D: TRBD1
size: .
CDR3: CASSGPGQSTDTQYF
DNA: TGCGCCAGCAGTGGGCCGGGACAGAGCACAGATACGCAGTATTTT